The 18 T cell receptor beta chains below come from one sample, sequenced in a study of blood T cell repertoires in COVID-19. Profiling relied on immunoSEQ multiplex PCR, and the TCRdb table lists in-frame clones only, not all of them. Here the sample spans some 64,000 clones, 72% being singletons. Specimen: peripheral blood. The source is a woman aged 70-85 years with COVID-19, enrolled during active disease.

This sequence joins TRBV6-5 and TRBJ1-1; unclear D gene. Germline values: CDR1 MNHEY, CDR2 SVGAGI. Trimming cost V 6 bases and J 0 bases, with 8 bases left between them. CDR3 length: 13 amino acids. CDR3 protein: CASRATVNTEAFF. The DNA for the CDR3 is TGTGCCAGCAGAGCTACAGTGAACACTGAAGCTTTCTTT.

The genes are TRBV11-1 and TRBJ2-1; maybe TRBD2 (6 bases). This CDR3 contains 15 residues. Germline assignment: CDR1 SGHAT and CDR2 FQDESV (reference sequence). V was shortened by 7 bases and J by 0 bases, with 13 bases between the two germline ends. In DNA form, the CDR3 reads TGTGCCAGCACTCCTCGGGAGAGCTCCTACAATGAGCAGTTCTTC. It is translated as CASTPRESSYNEQFF.

This rearrangement joins TRBV19 to TRBJ1-5; 9 positions agree with TRBD1. CDR3 length equals 15 residues. The germline gives CDR1 LNHDA, CDR2 SQIVND (reference sequence). The V gene end was trimmed by 7 bases and the J gene end by 1 base; junction bases not matched to a gene: 5. CDR3 residues: CASKLDRGSNQPQHF. CDR3 DNA: TGTGCCAGTAAATTGGACAGGGGAAGCAATCAGCCCCAGCATTTT.

The chain combines TRBV10-3 with TRBJ1-5; D is unresolved. V lost 3 bases to trimming and J lost 5 bases, with 8 bases between them. CDR3 length equals 13 residues. Per the germline V gene, CDR1 is ENHRY and CDR2 is SYGVKD. The CDR3 spells CAISELGDQPQHF. The CDR3 region has the DNA TGTGCCATCAGTGAACTGGGAGATCAGCCCCAGCATTTT.

The chain couples TRBV29-1 to TRBJ2-7; D is unclear. CDR3 length: 13 amino acids. Per the germline V gene, CDR1 is SQVTM and CDR2 is ANQGSEA. The germline V and J ends were trimmed by 4 bases and 3 bases, with 13 bases remaining between them. The CDR3 reads CSVVGRGIYEQYF. The CDR3, as DNA: TGCAGCGTTGTAGGCAGAGGAATCTACGAGCAGTACTTC.

The sample holds one count of this clone. The rearrangement links TRBV6-2 or TRBV6-3 to TRBJ2-3; D possibly corresponds to TRBD2 (6 bases). The length of the CDR3 is 16 residues. V lost 0 bases and J lost 3, with 13 bases in between. From germline, CDR1 is MNHEY and CDR2 SVGEGT. The CDR3 DNA reads TGTGCCAGCAGTTACTCGGGCGAGACTAGTACAGATACGCAGTATTTT. This codes for CASSYSGETSTDTQYF.

Here the CDR3 DNA reads TGTGCCAGCAGCAAAGGGCAGGGTGACCTCTATGGCTACACCTTC. Translation: CASSKGQGDLYGYTF. The chain uses TRBV21-1 and TRBJ1-2; the tabulated D call, TRBD1, remains unverified against the DNA. TRBV21-1 is termed a pseudogene. The CDR3 is 15 amino acids.

The gene calls are TRBV5-4 and TRBJ1-4; 9 positions match TRBD1. Germline trimming cut 4 bases from V and 5 bases from J; bases unmatched to any gene: 6. CDR1 is SGHNT, CDR2 YYREEE, per germline (reference sequence). The CDR3 is 15 residues long. The DNA for the CDR3 is TGTGCCAGCAGCCCAAGACAGGGGGGCAATGAAAAACTGTTTTTT. It specifies CASSPRQGGNEKLFF.

This clone was seen a handful of times. The genes are TRBV5-1 and TRBJ2-3; 8 bases fit TRBD2. Germline CDR1 and CDR2: SGHRS and YFSETQ. The CDR3 is made up of 15 amino acids. V lost 4 bases to trimming and J lost 4 bases; unmatched junction nucleotides: 8. In DNA form, the CDR3 reads TGCGCCAGCAGCAGGGGAGCGGGGGTGGCAGATACGCAGTATTTT. Its protein product is CASSRGAGVADTQYF. Full variable domain (remainder filled in from reference TRBV5-1 and TRBJ2-3): KAGVTQTPRYLIKTRGQQVTLSCSPISGHRSVSWYQQTPGQGLQFLFEYFSETQRNKGNFPGRFSGRQFSNSRSEMNVSTLELGDSALYLCASSRGAGVADTQYFGPGTRLTVL.

This sequence joins TRBV5-1 and TRBJ2-3; D might be TRBD2 (5 bases). The germline V gene encodes CDR1 SGHRS and CDR2 YFSETQ. V lost 4 bases to trimming and J lost 0 bases, with 6 bases between them. The CDR3 has 13 amino acids. CDR3 residues: CASSRTSTDTQYF. DNA of the CDR3: TGCGCCAGCAGCCGGACTAGCACAGATACGCAGTATTTT.

The chain links TRBV28 to TRBJ2-7, with D perhaps TRBD1 (6 bases). Trimming removed 5 bases from V and 5 bases from J, with 13 bases in between. CDR1 is MDHEN, CDR2 SYDVKM, per germline. CDR3 size: 13 residues. In DNA form, the CDR3 reads TGTGCCAGCAGTGCTACAGGGATCCACGAGCAGTACGTC. Translating gives CASSATGIHEQYV.

This sequence joins TRBV3-1 (or the pseudogene TRBV3-2) and TRBJ1-2, with TRBD1 as a possible D gene (5 bases). The CDR3 is made up of 14 amino acids. CDR1 is LGHDT, CDR2 YNNKEL, per germline (reference sequence). V was clipped by 0 bases and J by 5 bases, with 10 bases between them. Here the CDR3 DNA reads TGTGCCAGCAGCCAAGATCTAAGGGGTTATGGCTACACCTTC. Amino acid sequence: CASSQDLRGYGYTF.

The chain is built from TRBV4-1 and TRBJ1-2; no firm D call. V was trimmed by 0 bases and J by 4 bases, leaving 12 bases between them. The CDR3 runs 15 residues. The V gene's germline CDR1 is MGHRA and CDR2 YSYEKL. As DNA, the CDR3 is TGCGCCAGCAGCCAAGATATTAGAAGTCTCTATGGCTACACCTTC. Residues: CASSQDIRSLYGYTF.

This clone was seen only a few times. The chain has TRBV3-1 (or the pseudogene TRBV3-2) and TRBJ1-6; weak D call: TRBD1 (5 bases). The length of the CDR3 is 15 residues. Germline CDR1 LGHDT, CDR2 YNNKEL (reference sequence). Trimming cost V 4 bases and J 17 bases, with 24 bases left between them. CDR3 in DNA: TGTGCCAGCAGCCCTAGGGGCCCCGGACACTCTGAAATCCACTTT. This codes for CASSPRGPGHSEIHF.

This clone appeared a few times. The rearrangement links TRBV5-6 to TRBJ2-5; 14 bases map to TRBD2. Looked up from germline, CDR1 is SGHDT and CDR2 is YYEEEE. This CDR3 spans 18 amino acids. V shed 1 base, J shed 0 bases, and the junction held 5 bases outside the gene matches. DNA for the CDR3: TGTGCCAGCAGCTTGTCCTGGACTAGCGGGAGGAACCAAGAGACCCAGTACTTC. Its protein is CASSLSWTSGRNQETQYF.

The V call is TRBV12-5, the J call TRBJ2-2; D might be TRBD1 (7 bases). V dropped 3 bases and J dropped 4 bases, with 12 bases sitting between them. This CDR3 is 15 amino acids long. CDR1 is LGHNT and CDR2 is FRNRAP in the germline V gene. The CDR3 bases are TGTGCTAGTGGTTTTGGGCAGGGGGGCACCGGGGAGCTGTTTTTT. Translating it yields CASGFGQGGTGELFF.

The chain recombines TRBV6-6 with TRBJ1-3, with D possibly being TRBD1 (5 bases). The germline V gene has CDR1 MNHNY and CDR2 SVGAGI (reference sequence). The CDR3 runs to 15 residues. V was pared by 2 bases and J by 0 bases, with 8 bases between. CDR3 residues: CASSYDSLSGNTIYF. CDR3 nucleotide sequence: TGTGCCAGCAGTTACGACAGCCTCTCTGGAAACACCATATATTTT.

The gene calls are TRBV15 and TRBJ1-1, with D unresolved. The V gene lost 5 bases and the J gene lost 7 bases, with 11 bases spanning the gap. There are 12 residues in the CDR3. CDR1 and CDR2 (germline): LNHNV, YYDKDF (reference sequence). CDR3 in DNA: TGTGCCACCAGCCCGGACGGAGGTGAAGCTTTCTTT. Protein: CATSPDGGEAFF.